Included here is one T cell receptor beta chain sequence, with context. This clone has a handful of counts. The target of this receptor is not known. There are no base qualities to consult, and no much larger clone falls within one base. The data belong to a study of a mutant IDH1 vaccine in newly diagnosed glioma (dated by TCRdb to the early 2020s). About the study as a whole: Across visits V03 through V10, patients got a total of eight vaccinations, given in weeks 1, 3, 5, 7, 11, 15, 19 and 23. Of the approximately 34 patients who were treated, about 62% were male and approximately 40% were female, and the mean age was approximately 40 years. Peripheral blood samples were drawn at six visits, namely V03 (baseline), V05, V07, V10, V12 and V13. Before enrollment, patients had received standard therapy of radiotherapy alone, temozolomide alone, or radiochemotherapy with temozolomide; most received the combination. Vaccination started 4-6 weeks after radiotherapy alone, or was given together with temozolomide cycles in the groups whose treatment included chemotherapy. For exploratory analyses, about 25 treated patients had longitudinal TCRB deep sequencing done wherever samples were available.

The germline V gene supplies CDR1 MGHRA and CDR2 YSYEKL. The CDR3 spans 16 residues, from the cysteine through the phenylalanine. Just the 48-base CDR3 DNA is kept, in frame starting at base 1. The junction carries 21 bases between V and J, which are trimmed by 3 bases and 6 bases respectively. The library came from the immunoSEQ multiplex PCR assay. The hsTCRB Kit was used according to the manufacturer's protocol to amplify rearranged TCR beta chain sequences. TCRB libraries were sequenced on an Illumina MiSeq. Turning to the authors' computational methods: The kit vendor's proprietary platform handled demultiplexing, trimming and gene mapping. TCRdb took over this immuneACCESS table, retaining in-frame rearrangements with V and J assigned. Such tables are incomplete; in checked studies, under half of the missing clones stem from an unresolved V gene, and the remainder is unexplained. V and J calls and clone size are as listed in that table; D and trimming were resolved from the DNA. Counted in this sample were about 21,000 clones; around nine tenths of them appeared once. Around 5.7% of the sample is held by the ten biggest clonotypes.

What the authors observed across the whole study: It was noted by the authors that analyses of patient blood samples could not be reproduced owing to sample limitations. Pseudoprogression seemed to be unrelated to changes in the top peripheral T cell clonotypes found by TCRB sequencing. Immune responses induced by the vaccine were seen in roughly 95% of patients across multiple MHC alleles. PBMC samples for TCRB deep sequencing were selected based on availability.

Reading the label with the study, this specimen's time point is: week 11, during vaccination. Each vaccine dose was 300 ug of a 20-mer mutant IDH1 peptide in Montanide, given subcutaneously with topical imiquimod. Newly diagnosed WHO grade 3 or 4 IDH1-mutant astrocytomas showing loss of nuclear ATRX were present in the donors. The samples were drawn from NOA16, a multicentre, single-arm, open-label phase I trial in Germany that tested a mutant IDH1 peptide vaccine in humans for the first time. Genomic DNA for TCRB sequencing was extracted from EDTA blood using the DNeasy Blood and Tissue Kit. Sequencing used PBMCs, obtained from a glioma patient whose treatment included an IDH1 peptide vaccine. The chain is assembled from TRBV4-1 and TRBJ2-7; matching of 6 bases hints at TRBD1 as the D gene. The source of this sequence is a woman in her 40s with glioma. The sequence in DNA is TGCGCCAGCAGCCACGACCGCTACAGGGTTGGAGTCGAGCAGTACTTC. It specifies CASSHDRYRVGVEQYF.